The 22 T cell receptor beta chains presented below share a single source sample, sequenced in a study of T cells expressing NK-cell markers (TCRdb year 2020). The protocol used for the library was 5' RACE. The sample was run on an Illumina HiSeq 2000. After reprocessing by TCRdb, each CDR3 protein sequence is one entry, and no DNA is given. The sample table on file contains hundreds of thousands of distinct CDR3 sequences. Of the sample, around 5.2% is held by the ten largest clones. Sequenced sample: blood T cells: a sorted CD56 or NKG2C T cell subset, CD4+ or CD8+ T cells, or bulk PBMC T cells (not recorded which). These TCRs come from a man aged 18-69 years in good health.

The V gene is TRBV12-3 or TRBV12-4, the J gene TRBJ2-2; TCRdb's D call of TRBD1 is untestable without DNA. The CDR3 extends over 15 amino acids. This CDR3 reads CASSLGGWNTGELFF.

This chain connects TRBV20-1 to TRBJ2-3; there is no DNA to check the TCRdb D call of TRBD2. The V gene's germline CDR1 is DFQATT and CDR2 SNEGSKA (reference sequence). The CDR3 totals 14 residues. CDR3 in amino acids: CRAGGGLGTDTQYF.

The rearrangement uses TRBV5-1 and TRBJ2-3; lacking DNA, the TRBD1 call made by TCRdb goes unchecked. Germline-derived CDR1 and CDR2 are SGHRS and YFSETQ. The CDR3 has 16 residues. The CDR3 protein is CASSLMPGQGADTQYF.

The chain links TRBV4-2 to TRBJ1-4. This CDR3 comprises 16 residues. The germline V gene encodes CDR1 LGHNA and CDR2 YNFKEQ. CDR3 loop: CASSQSTAGVNEKLFF.

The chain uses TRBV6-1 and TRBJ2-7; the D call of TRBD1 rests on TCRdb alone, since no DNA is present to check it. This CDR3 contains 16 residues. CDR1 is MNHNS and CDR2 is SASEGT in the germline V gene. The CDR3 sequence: CASGGGKQGSSYEQYF.

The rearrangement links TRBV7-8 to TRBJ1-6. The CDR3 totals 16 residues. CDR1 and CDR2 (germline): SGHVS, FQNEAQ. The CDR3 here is CASSLGLGRNNSPLHF. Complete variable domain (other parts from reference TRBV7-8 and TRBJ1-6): GAGVSQSPRYKVAKRGQDVALRCDPISGHVSLFWYQQALGQGPEFLTYFQNEAQLDKSGLPSDRFFAERPEGSVSTLKIQRTQQEDSAVYLCASSLGLGRNNSPLHFGNGTRLTVT.

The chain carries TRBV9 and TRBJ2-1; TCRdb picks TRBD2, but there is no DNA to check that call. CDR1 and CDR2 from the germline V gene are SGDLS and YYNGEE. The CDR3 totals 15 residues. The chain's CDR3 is CASSAPAGPVGEQFF.

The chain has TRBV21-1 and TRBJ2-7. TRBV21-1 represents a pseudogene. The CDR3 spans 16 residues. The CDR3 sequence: CASSKAAMISSYEQYF.

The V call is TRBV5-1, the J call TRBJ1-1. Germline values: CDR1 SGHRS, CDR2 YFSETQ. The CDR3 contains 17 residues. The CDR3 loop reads CASSLSLLTGWNTEAFF.

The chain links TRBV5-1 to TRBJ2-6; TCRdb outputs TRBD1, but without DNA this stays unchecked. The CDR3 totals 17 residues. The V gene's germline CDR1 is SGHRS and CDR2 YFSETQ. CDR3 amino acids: CASSLVRGGGGANVLTF.

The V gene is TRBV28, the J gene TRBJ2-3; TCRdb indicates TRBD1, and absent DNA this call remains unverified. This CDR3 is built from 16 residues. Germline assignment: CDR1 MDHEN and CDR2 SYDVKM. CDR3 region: CASGPGQGIAADTQYF.

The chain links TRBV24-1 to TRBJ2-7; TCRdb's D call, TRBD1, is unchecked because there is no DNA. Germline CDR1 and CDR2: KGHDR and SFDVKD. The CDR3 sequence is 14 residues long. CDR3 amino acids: CATSDLSGTYEQYF.

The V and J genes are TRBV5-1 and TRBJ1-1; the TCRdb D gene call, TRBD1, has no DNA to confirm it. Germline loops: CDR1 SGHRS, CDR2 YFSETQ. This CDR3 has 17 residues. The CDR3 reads CASSAPGQGTWNTEAFF.

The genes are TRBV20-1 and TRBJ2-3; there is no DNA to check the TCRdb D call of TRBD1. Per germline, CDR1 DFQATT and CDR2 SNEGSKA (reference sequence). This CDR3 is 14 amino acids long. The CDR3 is CSARGQGQGDTQYF.

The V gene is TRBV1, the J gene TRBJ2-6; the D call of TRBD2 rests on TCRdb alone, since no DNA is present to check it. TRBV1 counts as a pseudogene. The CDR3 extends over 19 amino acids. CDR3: CTSSSHFGGGAPGANVLTF.

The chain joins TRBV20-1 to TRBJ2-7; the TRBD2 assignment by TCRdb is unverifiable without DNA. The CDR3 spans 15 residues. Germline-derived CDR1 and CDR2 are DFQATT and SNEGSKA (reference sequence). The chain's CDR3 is CSAPPLSGGSYEQYF.

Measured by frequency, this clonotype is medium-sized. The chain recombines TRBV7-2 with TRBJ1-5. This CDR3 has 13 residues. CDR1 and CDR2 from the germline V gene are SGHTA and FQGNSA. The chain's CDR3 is CASSLGPNQPQHF.

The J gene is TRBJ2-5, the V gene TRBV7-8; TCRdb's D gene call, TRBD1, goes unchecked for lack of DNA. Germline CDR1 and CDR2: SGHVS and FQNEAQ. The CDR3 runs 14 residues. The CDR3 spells CASSGLRGWETQYF.

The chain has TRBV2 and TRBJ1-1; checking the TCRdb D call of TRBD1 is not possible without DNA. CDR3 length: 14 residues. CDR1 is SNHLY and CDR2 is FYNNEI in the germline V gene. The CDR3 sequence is CASSPDRGRGEAFF.

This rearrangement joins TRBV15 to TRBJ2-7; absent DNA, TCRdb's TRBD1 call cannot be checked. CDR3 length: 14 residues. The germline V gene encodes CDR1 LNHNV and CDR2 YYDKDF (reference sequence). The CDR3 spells CATSRATGGHEQYF.

CDR3 sequence: CASSWWTQKRKTQYF. This rearrangement joins TRBV21-1 to TRBJ2-5; TCRdb names TRBD2, which stays unverified in the absence of DNA. TRBV21-1 is shown as a pseudogene. The CDR3 totals 15 residues.

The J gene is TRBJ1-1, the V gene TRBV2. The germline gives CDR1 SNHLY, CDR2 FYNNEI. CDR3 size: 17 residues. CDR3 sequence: CASRNRILPVGNTEAFF.